These 13 T cell receptor beta chains were all obtained from the same sample, sequenced in a study of cytomegalovirus exposure and HLA in healthy donors. Researchers ran the PCR with 60 Vbeta and 13 Jbeta primers. TCRdb keeps only in-frame clones here, not all; method: immunoSEQ multiplex PCR. The sample data list some 84,000 clones. Source material: PBMCs. These receptors all come from a man aged 50 to 60 in good health and CMV-seronegative.

This rearrangement joins TRBV7-2 to TRBJ2-5; 7 nucleotides align to TRBD2. J gave up 4 bases and V 2 bases, and 7 bases lay outside the gene matches. Germline CDR1 SGHTA, CDR2 FQGNSA. CDR3 length: 15 amino acids. The CDR3 bases are TGTGCCAGCAGCTTATACCCGGGGAGGGGAGAGACCCAGTACTTC. Its translation: CASSLYPGRGETQYF.

V is TRBV30 and J is TRBJ1-5; 9 bases agree with TRBD1. This CDR3 comprises 14 residues. From germline, CDR1 is GTSNPN and CDR2 SVGIG (reference sequence). The junction had 3 bases not matched to a gene; V was cut back by 1 base and J by 5 bases. CDR3 DNA sequence: TGTGCCTGGAGTGCGGACAGGGGATATCAGCCCCAGCATTTT. It yields the protein CAWSADRGYQPQHF.

This chain connects TRBV18 to TRBJ2-3, with 8 nucleotides matching TRBD2. Unmatched junction bases numbered 2, after V lost 0 bases and J lost 6 bases. The germline V gene has CDR1 KGHSH and CDR2 LQKENI. The CDR3 is 14 amino acids. The CDR3 reads CASSPPQRGDTQYF. For the CDR3, the DNA is TGTGCCAGCTCACCACCCCAGCGGGGGGATACGCAGTATTTT.

V usage is TRBV29-1 and J usage is TRBJ2-1; D is possibly TRBD1 (5 bases). Germline V gene sequence: CDR1 SQVTM, CDR2 ANQGSEA. Between the trimmed V and J ends, which lost 7 bases and 9 bases, there was a span of 25 bases. The CDR3 runs to 15 residues. The chain's CDR3 is CSGILTVFKYGEQFF. CDR3 coding DNA: TGCAGCGGTATACTGACAGTATTTAAGTATGGTGAGCAGTTCTTC.

The chain recombines TRBV6-5 with TRBJ2-7; D possibly corresponds to TRBD2 (5 bases). The CDR3 runs to 12 residues. CDR1 MNHEY and CDR2 SVGAGI come from the germline V gene. The V end lost 6 bases, the J end lost 3 bases, and 9 bases lay between the germline ends. CDR3 amino acids: CASSPDYYEQYF. CDR3 sequence (DNA): TGTGCCAGCAGCCCAGACTACTACGAGCAGTACTTC.

The V call is TRBV18, the J call TRBJ2-5; 8 bases are a match to TRBD1. The tail of the sequence fits TRBJ2-7 better, so the J call may be wrong. The germline CDR1 and CDR2 sequences are KGHSH and LQKENI. The CDR3 contains 15 residues. The CDR3: CASSSGQGIAYEQYF. For the CDR3, the DNA is TGTGCCAGCTCATCCGGACAGGGTATAGCCTACGAGCAGTACTTC.

The chain recombines TRBV11-2 with TRBJ1-1; D is unclear. CDR1 and CDR2 from the germline V gene are SGHAT and FQNNGV. Deletions cut 2 bases from V and 3 bases from J, with 13 bases between. The CDR3 runs to 15 residues. Here the CDR3 reads CASSLRVGFDTEAFF. The CDR3 coding sequence is TGTGCCAGCAGCTTACGGGTGGGTTTCGACACTGAAGCTTTCTTT. Variable domain in full (rest from reference TRBV11-2 and TRBJ1-1): EAGVAQSPRYKIIEKRQSVAFWCNPISGHATLYWYQQILGQGPKLLIQFQNNGVVDDSQLPKDRFSAERLKGVDSTLKIQPAKLEDSAVYLCASSLRVGFDTEAFFGQGTRLTVV.

The chain employs TRBV25-1 and TRBJ1-3; D is unclear. V lost 5 bases, J lost 0 bases, and 11 bases lay in between. Germline V CDR1 and CDR2: MGHDK, SYGVNS. The CDR3 covers 15 residues. The CDR3 is CASSTHSYSGNTIYF. As DNA, the CDR3 is TGTGCCAGCAGTACCCACAGTTACTCTGGAAACACCATATATTTT.

The chain is built from TRBV7-2 and TRBJ1-1; TRBD1 matches 8 bases. V lost 1 base to trimming and J lost 8 bases; unmatched junction nucleotides: 6. Germline values: CDR1 SGHTA, CDR2 FQGNSA. The CDR3 is made up of 14 amino acids. Here the CDR3 DNA reads TGTGCCAGCAGCTTAGACCCGGGGGACAGGGAAGCTTTCTTT. It codes for CASSLDPGDREAFF.

This chain connects TRBV9 to TRBJ1-1; perhaps TRBD1 as D (6 bases). V was trimmed by 3 bases and J by 1 base, leaving 10 bases between them. Germline V gene sequence: CDR1 SGDLS, CDR2 YYNGEE. There are 14 residues in the CDR3. This chain's CDR3 is CASSGQVSNTEAFF. The CDR3 region has the DNA TGTGCCAGCAGCGGACAGGTTTCGAACACTGAAGCTTTCTTT.

The V gene is TRBV18, the J gene TRBJ1-4, with D possibly TRBD1 on 6 matching bases. From germline, CDR1 is KGHSH and CDR2 LQKENI. The CDR3 contains 15 residues. The ends were cut back, 0 bases at V and 5 bases at J, with 10 bases in the middle. The CDR3 coding sequence is TGTGCCAGCTCACCACCGGGACACGGAAATGAAAAACTGTTTTTT. Protein sequence: CASSPPGHGNEKLFF.

The chain's CDR3 is CASSSGEMETQYF. The CDR3 DNA reads TGTGCCAGCAGCTCAGGGGAGATGGAGACCCAGTACTTC. The chain uses TRBV5-4 and TRBJ2-5; a possible D gene is TRBD1 (6 bases). The V end lost 3 bases, the J end lost 5 bases, and 11 bases lay between the germline ends. This CDR3 is built from 13 residues. CDR1 SGHNT and CDR2 YYREEE come from the germline V gene (reference sequence).

The rearrangement joins TRBV28 to TRBJ1-6; 7 bases are a match to TRBD1. Germline V gives CDR1 MDHEN, CDR2 SYDVKM. This CDR3 contains 15 residues. The junction had 7 bases not matched to a gene; V was cut back by 5 bases and J by 6 bases. The CDR3 DNA reads TGTGCCAGCAGTCCCGGACAGGCGGTTAATTCACCCCTCCACTTT. Amino acids: CASSPGQAVNSPLHF.